This TCR beta chain was identified in a study of identical twins (dated by TCRdb to about 2016). Regarding the research as a whole: The study deep-sequenced TCR alpha and beta repertoires from monozygotic twins, unrelated adults of various ages and cord blood to test whether fetal clonotypes persist. To rule out contamination, replicate twin experiments were performed at different times with different library preparation protocols. Broader findings and caveats from the paper: Invariant T cells such as MAIT and iNKT could partly confound zero-insertion analyses, although diverse VJ usage argued against such confounding for most clonotypes. Abundant cord blood beta clonotypes had fewer insertions, young adult naive repertoires showed a similar but weaker trend, and memory repertoires showed no such trend. Conclusions relied on cross-sectional statistical analysis, since the same donors could not be followed over many years. Compared with coincidental sharing between unrelated individuals, an excess of low generation-probability sequences was observed among out-of-frame TCR alpha sequences shared between twins. In monozygotic twins, recombination models systematically underestimated out-of-frame TCR alpha sharing, but the models matched the sharing seen between unrelated individuals. A weaker excess of twin sharing was found in beta out-of-frame sequences because the signal-to-noise ratio was lowered by fewer shared sequences.

Cut back by 6 bases and 4 bases, the V and J ends lie 16 bases apart. Taken from cysteine to phenylalanine, the CDR3 has 15 residues. Only the CDR3 portion is preserved as DNA: 45 bases, with reading frame beginning at the first base. CDR1 and CDR2, per the germline V gene, are MNHEY and SVGEGT. The method was 5' RACE. Instrument used: Illumina HiSeq 2000. A universal primer binding site was added through template switching, and the final cDNA carried a unique molecular identifier so that TCR cDNA molecules could be counted accurately. Specific primers in the conserved constant-segment region were used to synthesize first-strand cDNA for TCR alpha and beta chains. To control for contamination, every cDNA library was double barcoded, receiving both a SMART-Mk sample barcode and Illumina barcodes. TruSeq adapter sequences along with Illumina sample barcodes were introduced in two successive PCR steps. The Illumina HiSeq platform was used with custom primers to sequence TCR alpha and beta cDNA libraries. Concerning the study's data processing: Unique molecular identifiers were extracted from raw reads with MiGEC, and CDR3 positions were determined with MiXCR. Recombination models were inferred per individual with the repgenHMM and IGoR tools using an EM algorithm. Shared clonotype analysis was performed with the tcR package in R, normalizing sharing by the product of cloneset sizes. Out-of-frame nonproductive sequences were analyzed to study raw recombination free of thymic and clonal selection effects. The raw public data were reprocessed by TCRdb itself: fastp quality trimming at Q25, MiXCR clonotype calling, in-frame beta chains only. Rows matching on CDR3 protein sequence are summarized as one entry with the most common DNA and genes. The V and J calls were not made by the authors but by TCRdb's processing. Present in this sample are a few hundred thousand distinct CDR3 sequences, about 8.9% of which were seen just once. The biggest ten clones account for less than 4% of the sample.

This clonotype was counted ten times or more. Its antigen target is currently unknown. Per-nucleotide qualities are absent, and no much larger clonotype sits a single base away. Only healthy Caucasian donors were included. The twin cohort comprised three pairs of female monozygotic twins, all aged roughly 18 to 30 years. Positive isolation kits from Invitrogen were used to isolate the CD4+ and CD8+ T cell populations. The same data also went into a second study, on yellow fever vaccine responses in identical twins. The second source states: The authors reported that the T cell response to vaccination in identical twins appeared partly convergent and partly personalized. In the study, vaccine-responding T cell clones were precisely tracked in identical twins.

This clonotype originated in a young woman in good health. Sequencing input: CD8+ T cells sorted from blood. The chain links TRBV6-2 or TRBV6-3 with TRBJ2-1; the D region possibly corresponds to TRBD2 (6 bases align). CDR3 reads: CASSTTGGMYNEQFF. At the DNA level, the sequence is TGTGCCAGCAGCACGACCGGGGGAATGTACAATGAGCAGTTCTTC.